The clone carrying this T cell receptor beta chain was observed a handful of times. The antigen is not known. The CDR3 length is 14 residues. The V end was cut by 6 bases, the J end by 3 bases, with 12 bases between. CDR1 is LGHNT and CDR2 is FRNRAP in the germline V gene. These donors, healthy bone marrow donors, were studied. This specimen belongs to a study of cytomegalovirus exposure and HLA in healthy donors. The study, taken as a whole, reports: According to reports, the classifier identified cytomegalovirus status with high specificity and sensitivity. Across donors, presence/absence analyses took sequencing depth to be roughly uniform.

PCR used 60 Vbeta primers and 13 Jbeta primers. This table comes from immunoSEQ multiplex PCR, and its TCRdb copy is limited to in-frame clones, with some not included. The table shows roughly 100,000 clones, with around 67% occurring only once. The J gene is TRBJ1-5, the V gene TRBV12-5; D gene ambiguous. The receptor was derived from a woman aged 45-60 years in good health and CMV-seronegative. The sequencing sample was made of PBMCs. For the CDR3, the DNA is TGTGCTAGTGGCCCCGGACTCCCCAATCAGCCCCAGCATTTT. This sequence encodes CASGPGLPNQPQHF. Variable domain in full (rest from reference TRBV12-5 and TRBJ1-5): DARVTQTPRHKVTEMGQEVTMRCQPILGHNTVFWYRQTMMQGLELLAYFRNRAPLDDSGMPKDRFSAEMPDATLATLKIQPSEPRDSAVYFCASGPGLPNQPQHFGDGTRLSIL.